These 29 T cell receptor beta chains originate from one sample sequenced in a study of blood T cell repertoires in COVID-19. The repertoire was sequenced with immunoSEQ multiplex PCR; TCRdb's copy has only in-frame clones and lacks some. The data hold about 150,000 clones, with about 83% observed a single time. Sequences were obtained from peripheral blood. Receptor source: a woman over 75 with acute or convalescent COVID-19.

The CDR3 loop is CASRTDNTEAFF. CDR3 nucleotide sequence: TGTGCCAGTCGGACAGATAACACTGAAGCTTTCTTT. The chain combines TRBV19 with TRBJ1-1; a possible D gene is TRBD1 (6 bases). This CDR3 has 12 residues. Trimming removed 8 bases at V and 2 bases at J, with 9 bases between. Per the germline V gene, CDR1 is LNHDA and CDR2 is SQIVND (reference sequence).

This clone was picked up one time. This chain links TRBV11-2 with TRBJ2-3; 9 nucleotides line up with TRBD2. With V trimmed by 5 bases and J by 1 base, 7 bases remained unmatched. The CDR3 has 16 residues. CDR1 is SGHAT and CDR2 is FQNNGV in the germline V gene. CDR3 sequence reads: CASSKQTSGGTDTQYF. The CDR3 DNA is TGTGCCAGCAGCAAGCAGACTAGCGGAGGCACAGATACGCAGTATTTT. Combining the CDR3 with reference TRBV11-2 and TRBJ2-3 gives the whole variable domain EAGVAQSPRYKIIEKRQSVAFWCNPISGHATLYWYQQILGQGPKLLIQFQNNGVVDDSQLPKDRFSAERLKGVDSTLKIQPAKLEDSAVYLCASSKQTSGGTDTQYFGPGTRLTVL.

The V call is TRBV5-4, the J call TRBJ1-2; no clear D gene. V lost 1 base to trimming and J lost 4 bases, with 8 bases between them. This CDR3 has 13 amino acids. Germline V gene data show CDR1 as SGHNT and CDR2 as YYREEE (reference sequence). DNA of the CDR3: TGTGCCAGCAGCTTGCCGGGAGGCTATGGCTACACCTTC. Protein product: CASSLPGGYGYTF.

In this sample, this clone turned up a few times. CDR3 coding DNA: TGTGCCAGTACCCCGGGACAGGTACCTGGAAGTCTCAGTTCACCCCTCCACTTT. Protein product: CASTPGQVPGSLSSPLHF. The V and J genes are TRBV19 and TRBJ1-6; TRBD1 agrees at 8 bases. Germline V lookup: CDR1 LNHDA, CDR2 SQIVND (reference sequence). Trimming removed 7 bases from V and 9 bases from J; junction bases left unmatched: 20. This CDR3 has 18 amino acids.

The CDR3 sequence is CASSLDPGRRTEAFF. CDR3 bases: TGTGCCAGCAGCTTGGATCCGGGCCGGAGGACTGAAGCTTTCTTT. The V gene is TRBV5-4, the J gene TRBJ1-1, with unresolved D. The CDR3 covers 15 residues. Trimming left V 0 bases short and J 5 bases short, with 14 bases between. The germline V gene has CDR1 SGHNT and CDR2 YYREEE (reference sequence).

CDR3: CASSLTSLETQYF. For the CDR3, the DNA is TGCGCCAGCAGCCTTACTAGCTTGGAGACCCAGTACTTC. This chain connects TRBV5-1 to TRBJ2-5, with D maybe TRBD2 (6 bases). The CDR3 has 13 residues. In germline, CDR1 is SGHRS, CDR2 YFSETQ. Trimming took off 4 bases at V and 5 bases at J, with 12 bases between the two ends. Combining the CDR3 with reference TRBV5-1 and TRBJ2-5 gives the whole variable domain KAGVTQTPRYLIKTRGQQVTLSCSPISGHRSVSWYQQTPGQGLQFLFEYFSETQRNKGNFPGRFSGRQFSNSRSEMNVSTLELGDSALYLCASSLTSLETQYFGPGTRLLVL.

This rearrangement joins TRBV12-5 to TRBJ1-5; TRBD1 matches at 7 bases. This CDR3 is built from 16 residues. The J segment lost 2 bases and the V segment lost 3 bases, leaving 7 bases of the junction unmatched. CDR1 LGHNT and CDR2 FRNRAP come from the germline V gene. The CDR3 sequence: CASGLRGRLGNQPQHF. CDR3 DNA sequence: TGTGCTAGTGGTTTAAGGGGGCGGCTCGGCAATCAGCCCCAGCATTTT.

This chain's CDR3 is CATSDADGTGRDEQFF. The CDR3 DNA reads as TGTGCCACCAGTGACGCCGACGGGACAGGGCGGGATGAGCAGTTCTTC. V and J are TRBV24-1 and TRBJ2-1, with TRBD1 matching over 9 bases. The CDR3 is 16 amino acids. Losses at the gene ends were 4 bases for V and 8 bases for J; bases not matched to a gene: 11. Looked up from germline, CDR1 is KGHDR and CDR2 is SFDVKD.

In its sample, this clone was seen a few times. This sequence joins TRBV30 and TRBJ2-7; no firm D call. V lost 1 base and J 5 bases, leaving 15 bases between the germline ends. The CDR3 runs to 14 residues. Per germline, CDR1 GTSNPN and CDR2 SVGIG (reference sequence). DNA for the CDR3: TGTGCCTGGAGTGACGGGTACCTCCGGGACGAGCAGTACTTC. Amino acids: CAWSDGYLRDEQYF.

The V gene is TRBV2, the J gene TRBJ1-1; tentatively, D is TRBD1 (6 bases). Deletions cut 6 bases from V and 0 bases from J, with 11 bases between. CDR1 is SNHLY and CDR2 is FYNNEI in the germline V gene. CDR3 size: 14 residues. The CDR3 loop is CASRTTGLNTEAFF. CDR3 DNA sequence: TGTGCCAGCAGGACGACAGGACTGAACACTGAAGCTTTCTTT.

The genes are TRBV6-1 and TRBJ1-1; TRBD1 agrees at 9 bases. There are 13 residues in the CDR3. In germline, CDR1 is MNHNS, CDR2 SASEGT. V lost 1 base, J lost 8 bases, and 2 bases stayed unmatched. CDR3 residues: CASSEVDRGEAFF. The CDR3 DNA reads TGTGCCAGCAGTGAAGTAGACAGGGGGGAAGCTTTCTTT.

This rearrangement joins TRBV19 to TRBJ2-7; 7 bases line up with TRBD2. The CDR3 totals 13 residues. The V gene's germline CDR1 is LNHDA and CDR2 SQIVND (reference sequence). Losses at the gene ends were 6 bases for V and 5 bases for J; bases not matched to a gene: 7. This chain's CDR3 is CASREGGSHEQYF. The CDR3, as DNA: TGTGCCAGTAGGGAGGGCGGGAGCCACGAGCAGTACTTC.

The J gene is TRBJ2-3, the V gene TRBV15; 11 bases fit TRBD1. CDR3 length: 16 amino acids. V dropped 1 base and J dropped 4; count of bases not matched to a gene: 4. Germline V lookup: CDR1 LNHNV, CDR2 YYDKDF (reference sequence). This CDR3 is CATSRAGQGASDTQYF. In DNA, the CDR3 is TGTGCCACCAGCAGAGCCGGACAGGGGGCCTCAGATACGCAGTATTTT. The complete variable domain, with remaining parts taken from reference TRBV15 and TRBJ2-3, reads DAMVIQNPRYQVTQFGKPVTLSCSQTLNHNVMYWYQQKSSQAPKLLFHYYDKDFNNEADTPDNFQSRRPNTSFCFLDIRSPGLGDTAMYLCATSRAGQGASDTQYFGPGTRLTVL.

The chain joins TRBV5-6 to TRBJ1-3; TRBD1 matches at 8 bases. Germline loops: CDR1 SGHDT, CDR2 YYEEEE. The J segment lost 3 bases and the V segment lost 3 bases, leaving 11 bases of the junction unmatched. The CDR3 covers 17 residues. CDR3 residues: CASSSISRGRSGNTIYF. In nucleotides, the CDR3 is TGTGCCAGCAGCTCCATCTCCAGGGGGCGGAGTGGAAACACCATATATTTT.

The V gene is TRBV7-9, the J gene TRBJ2-5; 10 bases fit TRBD1. The CDR3 extends over 13 amino acids. J was trimmed by 1 base and V by 9 bases; bases with no gene match: 2. Germline V gives CDR1 SEHNR, CDR2 FQNEAQ (reference sequence). In DNA, the CDR3 is TGTGCCAGTAGACAGGGGGCCCAAGAGACCCAGTACTTC. Protein: CASRQGAQETQYF.

The chain is built from TRBV5-4 and TRBJ2-7; TRBD2 agrees at 8 bases. Germline CDR1 and CDR2: SGHNT and YYREEE (reference sequence). CDR3 length: 15 amino acids. The J segment lost 0 bases and the V segment lost 5 bases, leaving 7 bases of the junction unmatched. This CDR3 reads CASRKAGESSYEQYF. The CDR3 bases are TGTGCCAGCAGGAAAGCGGGGGAGAGCTCCTACGAGCAGTACTTC.

This clone showed up many times. V gene TRBV2 combines with J gene TRBJ2-7; 9 nucleotides line up with TRBD2. Germline lookup yields CDR1 SNHLY and CDR2 FYNNEI. The CDR3 is made up of 13 amino acids. V shed 5 bases and J 5 bases; nucleotides not matched to a gene: 4. The CDR3 sequence: CASSPSGIDEQYF. The CDR3 DNA follows: TGTGCCAGCAGTCCTAGCGGGATCGACGAGCAGTACTTC.

The rearrangement links TRBV15 to TRBJ2-1, with a weak D call TRBD2 (6 bases). The CDR3 is 15 residues long. The ends were cut back, 0 bases at V and 5 bases at J, with 11 bases in the middle. The germline CDR1 and CDR2 sequences are LNHNV and YYDKDF (reference sequence). CDR3 in amino acids: CATSRDPRGNNEQFF. CDR3 coding DNA: TGTGCCACCAGCAGAGATCCCCGGGGGAACAATGAGCAGTTCTTC.

The gene calls are TRBV27 and TRBJ2-2; TRBD2 aligns across 9 bases. Trimming removed 5 bases from V and 6 bases from J; junction bases left unmatched: 7. Germline CDR1 is MNHEY and CDR2 is SMNVEV (reference sequence). CDR3 length equals 15 residues. CDR3 sequence: CASSPGLARAGELFF. Here the CDR3 DNA reads TGTGCCAGCAGTCCAGGACTAGCGCGGGCCGGGGAGCTGTTTTTT.

In nucleotides, the CDR3 is TGTGCCAGCAGAGAGACAGGGGGAACTGAAGCTTTCTTT. Translation gives CASRETGGTEAFF. This chain joins TRBV6-5 and TRBJ1-1; 9 positions agree with TRBD1. This CDR3 region has 13 residues. Germline CDR1 reads MNHEY; CDR2 reads SVGAGI. V dropped 6 bases and J dropped 5; count of bases not matched to a gene: 4.

V and J are TRBV28 and TRBJ2-6, with 8 bases fitting TRBD2. V lost 4 bases to trimming and J lost 4 bases; unmatched junction nucleotides: 3. The CDR3 contains 15 residues. Germline-derived CDR1 and CDR2 are MDHEN and SYDVKM. The CDR3 region is CASSSGGVGANVLTF. The CDR3 DNA reads TGTGCCAGCAGTTCGGGAGGGGTCGGGGCCAACGTCCTGACTTTC.

J is TRBJ1-6 and V is TRBV19; D is unclear. The CDR3 consists of 13 residues. Trimming left V 5 bases short and J 10 bases short, with 12 bases between. Germline values: CDR1 LNHDA, CDR2 SQIVND (reference sequence). The CDR3 sequence is CASSANSRSPLHF. CDR3 DNA sequence: TGTGCCAGTAGTGCCAATTCTCGGTCACCCCTCCACTTT.

This chain's CDR3 is CASSSLAGVYNEQFF. The CDR3 region has the DNA TGTGCCAGCAGTTCACTAGCGGGAGTCTACAATGAGCAGTTCTTC. V and J are TRBV21-1 and TRBJ2-1; no DNA check was done on the table's D call, TRBD2. TRBV21-1 constitutes a pseudogene. The CDR3 consists of 15 residues.

This clone has only one observation. The gene calls are TRBV6-5 and TRBJ1-2; maybe TRBD1 (6 bases). Looked up from germline, CDR1 is MNHEY and CDR2 is SVGAGI. The CDR3 has 14 residues. The V gene lost 5 bases and the J gene lost 4 bases, with 14 bases spanning the gap. The CDR3 coding sequence is TGTGCCAGCAGTCATAGGGGGAATCCCTATGGCTACACCTTC. As protein: CASSHRGNPYGYTF.

This chain joins TRBV5-1 and TRBJ1-3; D is possibly TRBD1 (6 bases). The CDR3 totals 17 residues. CDR1 is SGHRS and CDR2 is YFSETQ in the germline V gene. V was trimmed by 0 bases and J by 0 bases, leaving 13 bases between them. As DNA, the CDR3 is TGCGCCAGCAGCTTGGAGGGGGACACCCCCTCTGGAAACACCATATATTTT. Translating it yields CASSLEGDTPSGNTIYF.

This clone was observed many times. The chain is built from TRBV7-8 and TRBJ1-2; 7 nucleotides align to TRBD1. The CDR3 spans 14 residues. V lost 1 base and J lost 3; bases outside the gene matches: 2. Germline values: CDR1 SGHVS, CDR2 FQNEAQ. In DNA form, the CDR3 reads TGTGCCAGCAGCTTAGTTGACAGGGACTATGGCTACACCTTC. This gives the protein CASSLVDRDYGYTF.

J is TRBJ2-1 and V is TRBV3-1 (or the pseudogene TRBV3-2); 9 nucleotides align to TRBD2. The CDR3 consists of 16 residues. In germline, CDR1 is LGHDT, CDR2 YNNKEL (reference sequence). V dropped 3 bases and J dropped 9; count of bases not matched to a gene: 12. CDR3 in DNA: TGTGCCAGCAGCCACCACAGACTCGCGGGGGGGGGTGAGCAGTTCTTC. Translating gives CASSHHRLAGGGEQFF.

The chain employs TRBV6-5 and TRBJ1-1, with 11 bases identical to TRBD1. CDR3 size: 15 residues. Germline values: CDR1 MNHEY, CDR2 SVGAGI. With 2 bases clipped from V and 4 bases from J, the junction kept 3 bases outside the gene matches. The CDR3 nucleotides are TGTGCCAGCAGTTACGGGACAGGGGGTTTCACTGAAGCTTTCTTT. It yields the protein CASSYGTGGFTEAFF.

In this sample, this clone turned up once. This chain uses TRBV6-6 with TRBJ2-3; 9 bases line up with TRBD2. The CDR3 loop spans 16 amino acids. Trimming cost V 0 bases and J 0 bases; bases outside gene matches: 1. From germline, CDR1 is MNHNY and CDR2 SVGAGI (reference sequence). CDR3 sequence: CASSYSTSGSTDTQYF. The CDR3 DNA is TGTGCCAGCAGTTACTCGACTAGCGGTAGCACAGATACGCAGTATTTT.